These T cell receptor beta chains were read from a single sample in a study of cytomegalovirus exposure and HLA in healthy donors. Method: immunoSEQ multiplex PCR; TCRdb's copy keeps in-frame clones and lacks some. The table has some 150,000 clones, 75% to 80% seen once; the top ten hold almost 6.5%. Sequencing used PBMCs. All receptors derive from a man aged 40-50 years in good health and CMV-seropositive. The CDR3 runs from the conserved cysteine through the conserved F or W. Each record gives: CDR3 length, J gene, D gene, V gene, clone size, CDR3 DNA, CDR3 protein. The D gene is left open where the match is weak. Rows may omit the clone size; those that give it use once, few, many or a size class.

>11|TRBJ1-1|NA|TRBV6-1|NA
TGTGCCAGCAATGTACAGGGTGAAGCTTTCTTT
CASNVQGEAFF
>13|TRBJ1-1|NA|TRBV5-6|NA
TGTGCCAGCAGCCCAGAAATGAGGACTGAAGCTTTCTTT
CASSPEMRTEAFF
>15|TRBJ1-5|NA|TRBV18|NA
TGTGCCAGCTCACCGGGGGGGCACTTCAATCAGCCCCAGCATTTT
CASSPGGHFNQPQHF
>13|TRBJ2-3|NA|TRBV19|NA
TGTGCCAGTAGTATGGGGCCGGGTGATACGCAGTATTTT
CASSMGPGDTQYF
>16|TRBJ2-3|TRBD2|TRBV10-3|NA
TGTGCCATAGGGACTAGCGGGAGGCGAGACACAGATACGCAGTATTTT
CAIGTSGRRDTDTQYF
>15|TRBJ2-1|TRBD2|TRBV5-6|NA
TGTGCCAGCAGCTTCCTAGCGGGAGGCCCCAATGAGCAGTTCTTC
CASSFLAGGPNEQFF
>15|TRBJ2-5|TRBD2|TRBV5-1|NA
TGCGCCAGCAGCTTGGGACTAGCGGGAGGTGAGACCCAGTACTTC
CASSLGLAGGETQYF
>15|TRBJ2-6|NA|TRBV10-3|NA
TGTGCCATCAACCGCCAGGGATCTGGGGCCAACGTCCTGACTTTC
CAINRQGSGANVLTF
>12|TRBJ2-3|NA|TRBV2|NA
TGTGCCAGCAGACAAAGAACAGATACGCAGTATTTT
CASRQRTDTQYF
>14|TRBJ1-2|TRBD1|TRBV28|once
TGTGCCAGCAGTTTCCGGGACAGAGACTATGGCTACACCTTC
CASSFRDRDYGYTF
>14|TRBJ1-4|NA|TRBV7-9|NA
TGTGCCAGCAGTCGGACCGGGAAGACTGAAAAACTGTTTTTT
CASSRTGKTEKLFF
>14|TRBJ1-1|TRBD1|TRBV9|NA
TGTGCCAGCAGCCCGAGGCAGGGGGGCACTGAAGCTTTCTTT
CASSPRQGGTEAFF
>15|TRBJ2-1|TRBD2|TRBV14|NA
TGTGCCAGCAGCCTTCTAGCGGGAGGCTACAATGAGCAGTTCTTC
CASSLLAGGYNEQFF
>15|TRBJ1-2|NA|TRBV4-1|NA
TGCGCCAGCAGCCAGGCCGGACAAGCTAACTATGGCTACACCTTC
CASSQAGQANYGYTF
>16|TRBJ1-5|NA|TRBV4-1|once
TGCGCCAGCAGCCAAGATTACAGCCTTAGCAATCAGCCCCAGCATTTT
CASSQDYSLSNQPQHF
>13|TRBJ2-2|TRBD1|TRBV9|NA
TGTGCCAGCAGCGCTAGGGGGCCCGGGGAGCTGTTTTTT
CASSARGPGELFF
>16|TRBJ1-1|NA|TRBV18|NA
TGTGCCAGCTCACCAGCGACAGTTTCGCTGTTTACTGAAGCTTTCTTT
CASSPATVSLFTEAFF
>16|TRBJ2-5|TRBD2|TRBV11-3|NA
TGTGCCAGCAGCGCAGGACTAGCGGGCCACCAAGAGACCCAGTACTTC
CASSAGLAGHQETQYF
>15|TRBJ2-3|TRBD2|TRBV7-9|NA
TGTGCCAGCAGCCAAGGACTAGCGGACACAGATACGCAGTATTTT
CASSQGLADTDTQYF
>15|TRBJ1-5|NA|TRBV6-1|few
TGTGCCAGCAGTGAAGCCCAGGGTTACAATCAGCCCCAGCATTTT
CASSEAQGYNQPQHF
>15|TRBJ2-1|NA|TRBV15|few
TGTGCCACCAGCAATGAGCGGGCATTGTACAATGAGCAGTTCTTC
CATSNERALYNEQFF
>15|TRBJ2-1|TRBD2|TRBV9|NA
TGTGCCAGCAGCGTAGAGTTTAGCGGGAGGGGTGAGCAGTTCTTC
CASSVEFSGRGEQFF
>15|TRBJ2-5|NA|TRBV19|few
TGTGCCAGTAGTAAAAACCTCGGCAGGGCAGAGACCCAGTACTTC
CASSKNLGRAETQYF
>14|TRBJ2-7|TRBD2|TRBV7-6|NA
TGTGCCAGCAGCCTGACTAGCGGCCCCTACGAGCAGTACTTC
CASSLTSGPYEQYF
>15|TRBJ2-3|TRBD2|TRBV18|NA
TGTGCCAGCTCACCAAGCGGGAGTAGCACAGATACGCAGTATTTT
CASSPSGSSTDTQYF
>16|TRBJ2-3|TRBD2|TRBV4-1|NA
TGCGCCAGCAGGCCCGCGGGGGGCGGGTTCACAGATACGCAGTATTTT
CASRPAGGGFTDTQYF
>15|TRBJ2-1|NA|TRBV7-2|NA
TGTGCCAGCAGCCACGGGACTGAAGTTGTGTATGAGCAGTTCTTC
CASSHGTEVVYEQFF
>15|TRBJ2-3|TRBD2|TRBV7-9|NA
TGTGCCAGCAGCTTAGCCACTAGCGGCACAGATACGCAGTATTTT
CASSLATSGTDTQYF
>14|TRBJ1-3|NA|TRBV2|NA
TGTGCCAGCAGTGATTGGGGGAGGTGGTACACCATATATTTT
CASSDWGRWYTIYF
>13|TRBJ1-1|NA|TRBV6-4|NA
TGTGCCAGCGGGGCGGAGATGAACACTGAAGCTTTCTTT
CASGAEMNTEAFF